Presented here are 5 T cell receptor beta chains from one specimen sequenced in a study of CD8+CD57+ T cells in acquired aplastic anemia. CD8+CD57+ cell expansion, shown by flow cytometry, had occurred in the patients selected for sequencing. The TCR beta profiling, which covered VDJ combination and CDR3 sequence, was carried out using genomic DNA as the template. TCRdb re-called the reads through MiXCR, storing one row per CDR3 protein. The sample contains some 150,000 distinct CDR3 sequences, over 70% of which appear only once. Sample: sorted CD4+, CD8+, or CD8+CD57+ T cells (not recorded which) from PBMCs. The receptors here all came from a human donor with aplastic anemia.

The CDR3 sequence: CASSSGGGEAGELFF. The CDR3 bases are TGTGCCAGCAGTAGTGGCGGGGGGGAAGCCGGGGAGCTGTTTTTT. The V and J genes are TRBV6-4 and TRBJ2-2, with TRBD2 identical over 9 bases. Germline lookup yields CDR1 MRHNA and CDR2 SNTAGT. The CDR3 is 15 residues long. V dropped 5 bases and J dropped 6; count of bases not matched to a gene: 7.

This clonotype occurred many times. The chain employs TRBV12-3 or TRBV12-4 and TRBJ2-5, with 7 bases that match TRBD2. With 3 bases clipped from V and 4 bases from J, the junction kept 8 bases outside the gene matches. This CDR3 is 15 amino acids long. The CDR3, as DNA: TGTGCCAGCAGTTTCCCGGGGGGAACGGGAGAGACCCAGTACTTC. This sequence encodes CASSFPGGTGETQYF.

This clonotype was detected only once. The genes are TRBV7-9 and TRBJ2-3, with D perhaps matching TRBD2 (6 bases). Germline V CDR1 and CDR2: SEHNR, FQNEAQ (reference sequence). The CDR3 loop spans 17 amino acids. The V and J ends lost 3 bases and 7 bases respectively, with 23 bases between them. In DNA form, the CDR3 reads TGTGCCAGCAGCTTTTGGGCCCTGGAGGGCACACACTATACGCAGTATTTT. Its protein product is CASSFWALEGTHYTQYF. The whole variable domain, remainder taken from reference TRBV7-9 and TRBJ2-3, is DTGVSQNPRHKITKRGQNVTFRCDPISEHNRLYWYRQTLGQGPEFLTYFQNEAQLEKSRLLSDRFSAERPKGSFSTLEIQRTEQGDSAMYLCASSFWALEGTHYTQYFGPGTRLTVL.

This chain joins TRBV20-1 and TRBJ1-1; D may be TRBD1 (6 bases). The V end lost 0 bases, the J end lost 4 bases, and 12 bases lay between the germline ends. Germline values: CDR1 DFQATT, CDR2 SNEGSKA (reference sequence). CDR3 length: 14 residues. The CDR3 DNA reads TGCAGTGCTAGAGATACAGGGTTGAGCACTGAAGCTTTCTTT. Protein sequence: CSARDTGLSTEAFF.

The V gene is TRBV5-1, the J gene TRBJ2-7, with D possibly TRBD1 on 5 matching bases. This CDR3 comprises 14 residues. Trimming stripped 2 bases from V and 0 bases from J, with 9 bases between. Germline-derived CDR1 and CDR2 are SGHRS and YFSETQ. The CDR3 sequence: CASSLDGHSYEQYF. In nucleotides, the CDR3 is TGCGCCAGCAGCTTAGACGGACACTCCTACGAGCAGTACTTC.